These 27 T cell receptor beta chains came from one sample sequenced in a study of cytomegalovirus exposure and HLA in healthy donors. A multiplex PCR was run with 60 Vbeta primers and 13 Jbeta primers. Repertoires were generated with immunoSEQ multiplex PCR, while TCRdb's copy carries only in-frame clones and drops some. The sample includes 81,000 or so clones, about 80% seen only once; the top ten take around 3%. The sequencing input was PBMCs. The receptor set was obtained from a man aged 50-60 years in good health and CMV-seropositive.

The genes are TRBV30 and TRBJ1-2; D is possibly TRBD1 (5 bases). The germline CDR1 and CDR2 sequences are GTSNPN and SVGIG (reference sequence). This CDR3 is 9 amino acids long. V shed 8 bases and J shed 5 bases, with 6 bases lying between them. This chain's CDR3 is CAGGYGYTF. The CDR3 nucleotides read TGTGCCGGGGGGTATGGCTACACCTTC. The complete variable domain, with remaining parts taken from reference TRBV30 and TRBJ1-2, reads SQTIHQWPATLVQPVGSPLSLECTVEGTSNPNLYWYRQAAGRGLQLLFYSVGIGQISSEVPQNLSASRPQDRQFILSSKKLLLSDSGFYLCAGGYGYTFGSGTRLTVV.

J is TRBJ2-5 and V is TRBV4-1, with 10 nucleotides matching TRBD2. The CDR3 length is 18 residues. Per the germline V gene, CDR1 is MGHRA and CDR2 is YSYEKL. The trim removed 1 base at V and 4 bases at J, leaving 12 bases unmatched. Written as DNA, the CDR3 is TGCGCCAGCAGCCAAGGGAATAGCGGGAGGCCCGTCGGAGAGACCCAGTACTTC. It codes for CASSQGNSGRPVGETQYF.

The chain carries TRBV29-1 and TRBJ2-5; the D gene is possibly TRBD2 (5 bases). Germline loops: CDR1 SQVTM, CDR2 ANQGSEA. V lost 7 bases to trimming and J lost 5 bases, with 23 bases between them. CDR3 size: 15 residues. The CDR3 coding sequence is TGCAGCGGGGCAGGCAGGACCCCTCCGGGGGAGACCCAGTACTTC. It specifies CSGAGRTPPGETQYF.

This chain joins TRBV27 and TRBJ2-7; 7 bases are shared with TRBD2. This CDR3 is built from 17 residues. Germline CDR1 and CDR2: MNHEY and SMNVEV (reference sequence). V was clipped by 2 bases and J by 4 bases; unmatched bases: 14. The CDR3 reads CASSLRPPLAELYEQYF. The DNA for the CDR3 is TGTGCCAGCAGTTTACGTCCGCCCCTAGCGGAGTTATACGAGCAGTACTTC.

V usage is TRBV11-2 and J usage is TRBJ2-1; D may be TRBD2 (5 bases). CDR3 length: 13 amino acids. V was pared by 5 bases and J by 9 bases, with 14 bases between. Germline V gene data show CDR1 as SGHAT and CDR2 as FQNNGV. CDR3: CASSLDYSGEQFF. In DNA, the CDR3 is TGTGCCAGCAGCCTCGACTATTCAGGTGAGCAGTTCTTC.

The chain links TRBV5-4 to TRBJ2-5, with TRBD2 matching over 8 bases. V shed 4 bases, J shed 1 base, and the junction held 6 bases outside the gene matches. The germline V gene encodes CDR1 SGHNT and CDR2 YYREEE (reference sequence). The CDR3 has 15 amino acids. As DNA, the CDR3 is TGTGCCAGCAGCCCGACTAGCGTCCCCCAAGAGACCCAGTACTTC. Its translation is CASSPTSVPQETQYF. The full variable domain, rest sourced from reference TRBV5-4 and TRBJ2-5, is ETGVTQSPTHLIKTRGQQVTLRCSSQSGHNTVSWYQQALGQGPQFIFQYYREEENGRGNFPPRFSGLQFPNYSSELNVNALELDDSALYLCASSPTSVPQETQYFGPGTRLLVL.

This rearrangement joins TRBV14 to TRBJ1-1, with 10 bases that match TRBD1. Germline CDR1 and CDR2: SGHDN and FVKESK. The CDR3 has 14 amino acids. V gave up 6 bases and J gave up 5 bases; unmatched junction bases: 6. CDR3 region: CASRRQGAGTEAFF. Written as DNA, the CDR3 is TGTGCCAGCAGACGACAGGGGGCGGGTACTGAAGCTTTCTTT. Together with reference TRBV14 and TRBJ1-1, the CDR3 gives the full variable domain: EAGVTQFPSHSVIEKGQTVTLRCDPISGHDNLYWYRRVMGKEIKFLLHFVKESKQDESGMPNNRFLAERTGGTYSTLKVQPAELEDSGVYFCASRRQGAGTEAFFGQGTRLTVV.

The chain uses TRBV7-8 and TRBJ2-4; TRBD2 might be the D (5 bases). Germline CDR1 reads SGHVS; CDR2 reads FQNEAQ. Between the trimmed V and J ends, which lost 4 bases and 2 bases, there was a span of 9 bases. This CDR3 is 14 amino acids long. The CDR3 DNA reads TGTGCCAGCAGCTCAACTAGGACCAAAAACATTCAGTACTTC. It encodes CASSSTRTKNIQYF.

CDR3 in amino acids: CAWSSSGETQYF. The CDR3 coding sequence is TGTGCCTGGAGTTCTTCAGGGGAGACGCAGTATTTT. This rearrangement joins TRBV30 to TRBJ2-3; possibly TRBD1 for D (6 bases). Between the trimmed V and J ends, which lost 2 bases and 9 bases, there was a span of 12 bases. CDR1 and CDR2 (germline): GTSNPN, SVGIG (reference sequence). The CDR3 covers 12 residues.

CDR3 bases: TGTGCCAGCAGCTTAGCGCCAGGGGAAGAGGATGGCTACACCTTC. Its translation: CASSLAPGEEDGYTF. V is TRBV7-9 and J is TRBJ1-2; a weak D match, TRBD1 (6 bases). Germline V gene sequence: CDR1 SEHNR, CDR2 FQNEAQ (reference sequence). The CDR3 loop spans 15 amino acids. V was cut by 0 bases and J by 6 bases, with 14 bases left in between.

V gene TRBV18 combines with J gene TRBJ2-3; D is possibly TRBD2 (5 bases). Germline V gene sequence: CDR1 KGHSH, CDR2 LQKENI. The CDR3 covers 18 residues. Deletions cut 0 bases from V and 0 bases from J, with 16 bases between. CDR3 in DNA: TGTGCCAGCTCACCACCCAATCGAAGGGAGTGGAGCACAGATACGCAGTATTTT. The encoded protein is CASSPPNRREWSTDTQYF.

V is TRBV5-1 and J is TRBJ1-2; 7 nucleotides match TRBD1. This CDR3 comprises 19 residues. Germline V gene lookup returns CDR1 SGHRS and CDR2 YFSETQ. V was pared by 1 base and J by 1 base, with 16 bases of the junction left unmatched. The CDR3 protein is CASSLWPQGGRTNNYGYTF. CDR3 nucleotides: TGCGCCAGCAGCTTGTGGCCCCAGGGGGGCCGAACTAATAACTATGGCTACACCTTC. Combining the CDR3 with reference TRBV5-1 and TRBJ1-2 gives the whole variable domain KAGVTQTPRYLIKTRGQQVTLSCSPISGHRSVSWYQQTPGQGLQFLFEYFSETQRNKGNFPGRFSGRQFSNSRSEMNVSTLELGDSALYLCASSLWPQGGRTNNYGYTFGSGTRLTVV.

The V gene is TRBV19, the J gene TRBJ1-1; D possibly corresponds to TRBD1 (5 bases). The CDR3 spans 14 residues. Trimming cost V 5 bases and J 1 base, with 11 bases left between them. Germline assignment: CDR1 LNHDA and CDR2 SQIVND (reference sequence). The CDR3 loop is CASSPLTENTEAFF. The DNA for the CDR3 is TGTGCCAGTAGTCCTCTGACAGAGAACACTGAAGCTTTCTTT.

CDR3 amino acids: CASSRGERTEAFF. CDR3 nucleotide sequence: TGTGCCAGCAGCAGGGGGGAAAGGACTGAAGCTTTCTTT. V gene TRBV25-1 combines with J gene TRBJ1-1; 7 bases are a match to TRBD1. The CDR3 loop spans 13 amino acids. The germline CDR1 and CDR2 sequences are MGHDK and SYGVNS. V lost 6 bases and J lost 5; bases outside the gene matches: 6.

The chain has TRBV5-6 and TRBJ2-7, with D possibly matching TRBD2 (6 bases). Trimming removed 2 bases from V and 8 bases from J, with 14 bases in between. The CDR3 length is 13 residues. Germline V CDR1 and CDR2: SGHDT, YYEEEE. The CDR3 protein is CASSLRGEEKQYF. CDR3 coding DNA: TGTGCCAGCAGCTTACGTGGGGAGGAGAAGCAGTACTTC.

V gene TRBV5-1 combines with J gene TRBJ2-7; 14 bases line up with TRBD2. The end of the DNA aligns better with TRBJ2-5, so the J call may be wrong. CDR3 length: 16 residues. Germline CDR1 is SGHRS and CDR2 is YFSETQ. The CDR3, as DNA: TGCGCCAGCAGCCCGGGACTAGCGGGAGCAATAGAGACCCAGTACTTC. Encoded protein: CASSPGLAGAIETQYF.

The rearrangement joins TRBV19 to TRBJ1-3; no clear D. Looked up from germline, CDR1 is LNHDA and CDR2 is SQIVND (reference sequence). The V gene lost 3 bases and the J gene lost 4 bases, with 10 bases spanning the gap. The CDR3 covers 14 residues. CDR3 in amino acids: CASSIDILGNTIYF. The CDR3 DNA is TGTGCCAGTAGTATCGACATTCTCGGAAACACCATATATTTT.

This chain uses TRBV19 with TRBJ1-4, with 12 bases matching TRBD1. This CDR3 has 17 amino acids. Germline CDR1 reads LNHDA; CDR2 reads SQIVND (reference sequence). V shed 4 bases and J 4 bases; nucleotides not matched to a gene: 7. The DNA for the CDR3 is TGTGCCAGTAGTACCGGGACAGGGGGCGTAGTTAATGAAAAACTGTTTTTT. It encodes CASSTGTGGVVNEKLFF.

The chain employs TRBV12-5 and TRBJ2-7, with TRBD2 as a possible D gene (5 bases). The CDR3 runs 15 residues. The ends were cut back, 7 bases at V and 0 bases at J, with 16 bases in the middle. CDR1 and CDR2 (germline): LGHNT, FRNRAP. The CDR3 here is CASAPRATSSYEQYF. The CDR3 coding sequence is TGTGCTAGTGCCCCGAGGGCCACAAGCTCCTACGAGCAGTACTTC.

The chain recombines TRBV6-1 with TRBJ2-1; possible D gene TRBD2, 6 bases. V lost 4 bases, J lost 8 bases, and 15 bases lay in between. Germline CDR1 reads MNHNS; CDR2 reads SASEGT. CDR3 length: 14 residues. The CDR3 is CASSGEERAYEQFF. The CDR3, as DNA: TGTGCCAGCAGTGGGGAGGAGAGGGCCTATGAGCAGTTCTTC.

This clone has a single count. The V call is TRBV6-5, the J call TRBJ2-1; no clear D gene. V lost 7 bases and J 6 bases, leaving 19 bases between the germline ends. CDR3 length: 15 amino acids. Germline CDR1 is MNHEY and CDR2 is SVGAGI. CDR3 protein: CASNPLGVQFNEQFF. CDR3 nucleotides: TGTGCCAGCAACCCCCTGGGTGTACAGTTCAATGAGCAGTTCTTC.

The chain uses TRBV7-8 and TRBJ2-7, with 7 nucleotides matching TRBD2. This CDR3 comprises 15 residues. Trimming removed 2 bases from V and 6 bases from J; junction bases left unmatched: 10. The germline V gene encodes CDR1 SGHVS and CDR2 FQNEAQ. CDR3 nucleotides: TGTGCCAGCAGCTTATCGGGCGGGAGTCCCCTCGAGCAGTACTTC. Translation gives CASSLSGGSPLEQYF.

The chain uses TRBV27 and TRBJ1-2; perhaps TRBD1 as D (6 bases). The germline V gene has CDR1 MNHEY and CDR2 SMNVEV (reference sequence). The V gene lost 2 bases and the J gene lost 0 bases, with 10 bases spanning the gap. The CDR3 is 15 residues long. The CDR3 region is CASSLTGTTNYGYTF. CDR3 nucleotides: TGTGCCAGCAGTTTAACGGGGACAACTAACTATGGCTACACCTTC.

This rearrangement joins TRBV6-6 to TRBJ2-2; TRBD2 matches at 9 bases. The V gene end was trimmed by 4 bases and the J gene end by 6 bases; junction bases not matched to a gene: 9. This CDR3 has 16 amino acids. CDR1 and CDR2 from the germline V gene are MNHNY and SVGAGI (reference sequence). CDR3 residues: CASSFPSGTTPGELFF. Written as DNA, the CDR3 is TGTGCCAGCAGTTTCCCTAGCGGGACGACCCCCGGGGAGCTGTTTTTT.

This CDR3 is CASGETDTQYF. CDR3 in DNA: TGTGCCAGCGGGGAGACAGATACGCAGTATTTT. The chain joins TRBV9 to TRBJ2-3; maybe TRBD2 (5 bases). CDR3 length equals 11 residues. CDR1 and CDR2 (germline): SGDLS, YYNGEE. The germline V and J ends were trimmed by 7 bases and 3 bases, with 6 bases remaining between them.

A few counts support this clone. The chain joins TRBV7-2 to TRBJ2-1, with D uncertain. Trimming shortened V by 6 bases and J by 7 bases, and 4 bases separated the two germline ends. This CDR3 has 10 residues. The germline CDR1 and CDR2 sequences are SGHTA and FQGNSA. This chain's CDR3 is CASSQNEQFF. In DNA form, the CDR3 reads TGTGCCAGCAGTCAAAATGAGCAGTTCTTC.

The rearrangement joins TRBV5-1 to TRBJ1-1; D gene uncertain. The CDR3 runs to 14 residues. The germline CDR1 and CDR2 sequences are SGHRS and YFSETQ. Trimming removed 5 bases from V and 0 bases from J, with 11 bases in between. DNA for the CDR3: TGCGCCAGCAGATCGCCATACATGAACACTGAAGCTTTCTTT. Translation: CASRSPYMNTEAFF. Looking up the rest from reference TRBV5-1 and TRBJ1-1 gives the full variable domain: KAGVTQTPRYLIKTRGQQVTLSCSPISGHRSVSWYQQTPGQGLQFLFEYFSETQRNKGNFPGRFSGRQFSNSRSEMNVSTLELGDSALYLCASRSPYMNTEAFFGQGTRLTVV.